This T cell receptor beta chain derives from a study of CD8+ T cells in alopecia areata. Whole-study results and caveats: The study found higher clonality in lesional than normal scalp, especially in alopecia totalis/universalis. In patients, TCRs were shared less clearly than in mice, and HLA may possibly be involved.

cDNA reverse transcribed from extracted RNA served as the sequencing template. Profiling relied on immunoSEQ multiplex PCR, and the TCRdb table lists in-frame clones only, not all of them. The table has about 160,000 clones, approximately 87% seen once. In germline, CDR1 is SGHTS, CDR2 YDEGEE. V lost 0 bases and J lost 3, with 10 bases in between. This CDR3 comprises 14 residues. In the case of this clone: Antigen: not known.

This TCR was sampled from a human donor with alopecia areata. This chain connects TRBV5-8 to TRBJ2-7; a weak D match, TRBD1 (6 bases). Sequences were derived from CD8+ T cells sorted from blood, sampled at week 0. In nucleotides, the CDR3 is TGTGCCAGCAGCTTGGAGCCGGGACACTACGAGCAGTACTTC. It encodes CASSLEPGHYEQYF.